The source of this T cell receptor (beta chain) is a study of T-cell reconstitution after alpha-beta-depleted transplantation in children. Germline CDR1 and CDR2: SGHVT and SQSDAQ. The ends lost 0 bases at V and 13 bases at J; junction bases unmatched: 13. The CDR3 sequence is 17 residues long. This clonotype was seen only a few times. Preparation of the TCRbeta library involved a method that used unique molecular identifiers. Using its own MiXCR run on the PCR reads, TCRdb lists one record per CDR3 protein. The sample lists approximately 350,000 distinct CDR3 sequences, about 14% seen once, with about 3.9% in the top ten.

The sequence was obtained from a human donor who donated a stem cell graft to a child with Fanconi anemia. The V and J genes are TRBV7-4 and TRBJ1-6; the match to TRBD1 covers 9 bases. The sample here was PBMCs, taken from the stem cell graft. CDR3: CASSLARMGQGNRPLHF. CDR3 DNA sequence: TGTGCCAGCAGCTTAGCCAGAATGGGACAGGGAAATAGGCCCCTCCACTTT.